The 25 T cell receptor beta chains in this list originate from one sample, sequenced in a study of cytomegalovirus exposure and HLA in healthy donors. This PCR relied on a set of 60 Vbeta primers and 13 Jbeta primers. TCRdb keeps only in-frame clones here, not all; method: immunoSEQ multiplex PCR. The data contain more than 95,000 clones, around three quarters of them singletons. The sequenced material came from PBMCs. These receptors originate from a man aged 30 to 45 in good health and CMV-seropositive.

This sequence joins TRBV11-3 and TRBJ2-7; tentatively, D is TRBD2 (6 bases). The V end lost 5 bases, the J end lost 4 bases, and 12 bases lay between the germline ends. Germline values: CDR1 SGHNT, CDR2 YENEEA. There are 13 residues in the CDR3. The DNA of the CDR3 is TGTGCCAGCAGCACACCCCGGGGGTACGAGCAGTACTTC. Amino acid sequence: CASSTPRGYEQYF.

The chain couples TRBV4-2 to TRBJ2-1; 10 bases are a match to TRBD2. The germline V gene has CDR1 LGHNA and CDR2 YNFKEQ. The CDR3 is 23 amino acids. V lost 0 bases to trimming and J lost 4 bases; unmatched junction nucleotides: 24. CDR3 DNA sequence: TGTGCCAGCAGCCAAGAAGGGGCGCGGGTGGGACCTATCCCTAGCGGGGGATACAATGAGCAGTTCTTC. It codes for CASSQEGARVGPIPSGGYNEQFF.

The chain combines TRBV5-1 with TRBJ1-4; 8 nucleotides agree with TRBD1. The CDR3 contains 15 residues. Per the germline V gene, CDR1 is SGHRS and CDR2 is YFSETQ. Trimming removed 4 bases from V and 2 bases from J; junction bases left unmatched: 4. The CDR3 DNA follows: TGCGCCAGCAGCGAGGACAGGGCCACTAATGAAAAACTGTTTTTT. Its protein is CASSEDRATNEKLFF.

This clone has only a few counts. Other DNA sequences from this sample encode an identical CDR3 as well. The V call is TRBV4-2, the J call TRBJ1-1; 7 positions agree with TRBD1. The CDR3 is 17 residues long. V shed 0 bases and J 7 bases; nucleotides not matched to a gene: 14. CDR1 and CDR2 from the germline V gene are LGHNA and YNFKEQ. The CDR3 DNA reads as TGTGCCAGCAGCCAAGATCCGTGGACAGGAACACTGGGTGAAGCTTTCTTT. The encoded protein is CASSQDPWTGTLGEAFF.

The J gene is TRBJ2-3, the V gene TRBV27; D unclear. The CDR3 runs 12 residues. Germline V lookup: CDR1 MNHEY, CDR2 SMNVEV (reference sequence). Trimming cost V 7 bases and J 1 base, with 6 bases left between them. This chain's CDR3 is CASMLGTDTQYF. CDR3 nucleotides: TGTGCCAGCATGTTAGGCACAGATACGCAGTATTTT.

V usage is TRBV27 and J usage is TRBJ1-6; 8 positions agree with TRBD1. The junction had 6 bases not matched to a gene; V was cut back by 1 base and J by 1 base. Germline CDR1 reads MNHEY; CDR2 reads SMNVEV (reference sequence). CDR3 length: 18 residues. CDR3 residues: CASSLLPRGPSYNSPLHF. The CDR3, as DNA: TGTGCCAGCAGTTTATTGCCCAGGGGGCCTTCCTATAATTCACCCCTCCACTTT.

The rearrangement uses TRBV11-3 and TRBJ2-3, with 9 bases fitting TRBD2. Germline lookup yields CDR1 SGHNT and CDR2 YENEEA. Unmatched junction bases numbered 8, after V lost 5 bases and J lost 2 bases. The CDR3 is 16 amino acids. CDR3 sequence (DNA): TGTGCCAGCAGCCCCCGCGCGGGGGGGGACACAGATACGCAGTATTTT. Protein product: CASSPRAGGDTDTQYF.

This clone was picked up a small number of times. Other DNA sequences from this sample encode an identical CDR3 as well. The rearrangement uses TRBV30 and TRBJ1-2, with D possibly matching TRBD1 (6 bases). This CDR3 region has 13 residues. Germline V lookup: CDR1 GTSNPN, CDR2 SVGIG (reference sequence). Between the trimmed V and J ends, which lost 5 bases and 11 bases, there was a span of 21 bases. CDR3 in amino acids: CAWGQSEASGYTF. The CDR3 region has the DNA TGTGCCTGGGGACAGAGTGAAGCGTCTGGTTACACCTTC.

In the case of this clone: A read error may produce the germline difference seen at one junction end. The chain carries TRBV7-8 and TRBJ2-6; tentative D call: TRBD1 (5 bases). Germline V lookup: CDR1 SGHVS, CDR2 FQNEAQ. There are 16 residues in the CDR3. This chain's CDR3 is CASSSYRFSGANGLTF. In DNA, the CDR3 is TGTGCCAGCAGCTCTTACAGATTCTCTGGGGCCAACGGCCTGACTTTC.

The genes are TRBV28 and TRBJ2-1; D remains ambiguous. This CDR3 has 11 amino acids. Looked up from germline, CDR1 is MDHEN and CDR2 is SYDVKM. Trimming removed 11 bases at V and 7 bases at J, with 12 bases between. This CDR3 is CAGLRPNEQFF. DNA for the CDR3: TGTGCCGGCCTGAGGCCGAATGAGCAGTTCTTC.

In this sample, this clone turned up a few times. The chain carries TRBV11-3 and TRBJ2-5; 11 bases align to TRBD2. The trim removed 3 bases at V and 2 bases at J, leaving 5 bases unmatched. The CDR3 runs to 16 residues. The germline V gene has CDR1 SGHNT and CDR2 YENEEA. This CDR3 is CASSFPRLAGQETQYF. In DNA form, the CDR3 reads TGTGCCAGCAGCTTCCCCCGACTAGCGGGACAAGAGACCCAGTACTTC.

This chain joins TRBV19 and TRBJ1-4, with 10 bases that match TRBD1. The CDR3 has 15 residues. Trimming cost V 4 bases and J 7 bases; bases outside gene matches: 6. Per germline, CDR1 LNHDA and CDR2 SQIVND (reference sequence). Here the CDR3 reads CASSRRDRGFEKLFF. The CDR3 DNA reads as TGTGCCAGTAGTAGGAGGGACAGGGGATTTGAAAAACTGTTTTTT.

J is TRBJ1-2 and V is TRBV28; 7 bases fit TRBD1. The CDR3 loop spans 16 amino acids. Germline V lookup: CDR1 MDHEN, CDR2 SYDVKM. The J segment lost 5 bases and the V segment lost 4 bases, leaving 13 bases of the junction unmatched. As DNA, the CDR3 is TGTGCCAGCAGTTCTCCGTCCGGGACAGCAGTTTATGGCTACACCTTC. This sequence encodes CASSSPSGTAVYGYTF.

V gene TRBV11-3 combines with J gene TRBJ2-3; TRBD1 is a possible D gene (6 bases). Germline loops: CDR1 SGHNT, CDR2 YENEEA. Trimming pared 4 bases from V and 6 bases from J, leaving 11 bases between. There are 13 residues in the CDR3. This chain's CDR3 is CASSWGQEDTQYF. CDR3 in DNA: TGTGCCAGCAGCTGGGGGCAAGAGGATACGCAGTATTTT.

The DNA of the CDR3 is TGTGCCAGCAGCCATAGCGGGAGGACCTCCTACGAGCAGTACTTC. Translating it yields CASSHSGRTSYEQYF. This chain joins TRBV11-2 and TRBJ2-7, with TRBD2 identical over 10 bases. The ends lost 5 bases at V and 0 bases at J; junction bases unmatched: 4. Germline lookup yields CDR1 SGHAT and CDR2 FQNNGV. The CDR3 has 15 amino acids.

CDR3 sequence: CAWSVQANSPLHF. The CDR3 DNA reads TGTGCCTGGAGTGTCCAGGCCAATTCACCCCTCCACTTT. This chain uses TRBV30 with TRBJ1-6; the D is unclear. Between the trimmed V and J ends, which lost 0 bases and 7 bases, there was a span of 7 bases. The CDR3 extends over 13 amino acids. Germline CDR1 reads GTSNPN; CDR2 reads SVGIG (reference sequence).

This chain uses TRBV4-2 with TRBJ2-1; TRBD1 is a possible D gene (6 bases). Germline CDR1 reads LGHNA; CDR2 reads YNFKEQ. The CDR3 runs to 14 residues. V was clipped by 5 bases and J by 2 bases, with 10 bases between them. CDR3 nucleotide sequence: TGTGCCAGCAGCGACCGGGACACCTACAATGAGCAGTTCTTC. Translation gives CASSDRDTYNEQFF.

The chain carries TRBV4-1 and TRBJ1-1, with D perhaps matching TRBD1 (5 bases). CDR3 length: 16 amino acids. The germline gives CDR1 MGHRA, CDR2 YSYEKL. Deletions cut 0 bases from V and 1 base from J, with 12 bases between. CDR3 sequence reads: CASSQEWGRANTEAFF. The CDR3 nucleotides read TGCGCCAGCAGCCAAGAATGGGGCAGGGCGAACACTGAAGCTTTCTTT.

This chain connects TRBV5-6 to TRBJ2-5, with D tentatively TRBD1 (5 bases). CDR1 and CDR2 (germline): SGHDT, YYEEEE. The CDR3 extends over 14 amino acids. V was pared by 1 base and J by 0 bases, with 7 bases between. This CDR3 is CASSLQGHQETQYF. CDR3 nucleotide sequence: TGTGCCAGCAGCTTGCAGGGTCACCAAGAGACCCAGTACTTC.

This clone was seen once. One end of the junction is discordant with germline, which a read error may explain. This sequence joins TRBV7-9 and TRBJ1-2; 8 bases agree with TRBD1. The CDR3 is 15 residues long. Germline lookup yields CDR1 SEHNR and CDR2 FQNEAQ (reference sequence). This chain's CDR3 is CSSSFEQGDYSGYTF. The CDR3, as DNA: TGTTCCAGCAGCTTCGAACAGGGGGATTATAGTGGCTACACCTTC.

V and J are TRBV28 and TRBJ2-7, with TRBD1 matching 7 bases. The CDR3 has 15 residues. V was clipped by 6 bases and J by 0 bases; unmatched bases: 8. Per the germline V gene, CDR1 is MDHEN and CDR2 is SYDVKM. DNA for the CDR3: TGTGCCAGCAGGTCAAAGACAGGGTACTCCTACGAGCAGTACTTC. This codes for CASRSKTGYSYEQYF.

The chain links TRBV9 to TRBJ2-1; the D gene is possibly TRBD1 (5 bases). The CDR3 contains 15 residues. The V gene lost 0 bases and the J gene lost 2 bases, with 9 bases spanning the gap. Germline loops: CDR1 SGDLS, CDR2 YYNGEE. CDR3 coding DNA: TGTGCCAGCAGCGTAGAGGGGTCCCCCTACAATGAGCAGTTCTTC. Translating gives CASSVEGSPYNEQFF.

This clone was counted only a few times. A read error may account for a junction end that differs from germline. The CDR3 coding sequence is TGTTCCAGCAGCTCGACAGCCTCTGGCTACACCTTC. Amino acid sequence: CSSSSTASGYTF. The chain has TRBV7-9 and TRBJ1-2, with a possible D match to TRBD1 (5 bases). Germline CDR1 is SEHNR and CDR2 is FQNEAQ (reference sequence). The CDR3 sequence is 12 residues long.

The V call is TRBV5-5, the J call TRBJ2-3, with D perhaps matching TRBD2 (5 bases). V was trimmed by 4 bases and J by 0 bases, leaving 12 bases between them. The CDR3 loop spans 15 amino acids. Germline CDR1 is SGHKS and CDR2 is YYEKEE (reference sequence). The CDR3 sequence: CASSASSASTDTQYF. The CDR3 DNA reads TGTGCCAGCAGCGCTAGCAGCGCTAGCACAGATACGCAGTATTTT.

The CDR3 region has the DNA TGTGCCAGCAGCTTCCGGACTAGCGGGGGCACAGGGTCCTACGAGCAGTACTTC. Amino acids: CASSFRTSGGTGSYEQYF. V and J are TRBV7-2 and TRBJ2-7; 13 nucleotides match TRBD2. The length of the CDR3 is 18 residues. Germline V lookup: CDR1 SGHTA, CDR2 FQGNSA. V lost 3 bases, J lost 1 base, and 9 bases stayed unmatched.